These 22 T cell receptor beta chains were sequenced from one sample in a study of Ad26.COV2.S vaccination and SARS-CoV-2 variants. TCRdb keeps only in-frame clones here, not all; method: immunoSEQ multiplex PCR. The sample includes about 350,000 clones, roughly 91% of them seen just once. Treatment specified: about 20 received Ad26.COV2.S at low or high dose, single or two shots; several received placebo; per-sample allocation not given. Specimen acquisition occurred on day 63 following the initial vaccine or placebo injection. The sample consisted of peripheral blood, taken in a trial of Ad26.COV2.S vaccine versus placebo. The receptors originated from a person aged 18-60 years who received the Ad26.COV2.S COVID-19 vaccine or a placebo.

The chain has TRBV4-2 and TRBJ1-2, with TRBD1 as a possible D gene (5 bases). Germline CDR1 LGHNA, CDR2 YNFKEQ. The ends were cut back, 1 base at V and 5 bases at J, with 11 bases in the middle. CDR3 length: 14 amino acids. The CDR3 is CASSQGTDNYGYTF. CDR3 sequence (DNA): TGTGCCAGCAGCCAAGGGACGGACAATTATGGCTACACCTTC.

The chain has TRBV10-1 and TRBJ2-2; tentatively, D is TRBD1 (6 bases). Trimming pared 0 bases from V and 5 bases from J, leaving 10 bases between. The germline V gene has CDR1 WNHNN and CDR2 SYGVQD (reference sequence). The CDR3 is 15 residues long. The CDR3 here is CASSESTGWTGELFF. The CDR3, as DNA: TGCGCCAGCAGTGAGTCTACAGGGTGGACCGGGGAGCTGTTTTTT.

V usage is TRBV4-1 and J usage is TRBJ1-1; 8 bases align to TRBD1. Germline V gene data show CDR1 as MGHRA and CDR2 as YSYEKL. Trimming cost V 3 bases and J 1 base; bases outside gene matches: 1. This CDR3 region has 14 residues. The CDR3 nucleotides are TGCGCCAGCAGCCATGGGACAGGGAACACTGAAGCTTTCTTT. It encodes CASSHGTGNTEAFF.

In regard to this clone: At one of its ends the junction is not consistent with the germline gene, which may arise from a read error. V gene TRBV13 combines with J gene TRBJ1-4; 8 bases map to TRBD1. CDR1 and CDR2 from the germline V gene are PRHDT and FYEKMQ (reference sequence). CDR3 length: 18 amino acids. Here the CDR3 DNA reads TGTGCCAGCAGCTTAGGCCGGGGACAGGCGAGGGATAATGGAAAACTGTTTTTT. Translated, it gives CASSLGRGQARDNGKLFF.

This rearrangement joins TRBV9 to TRBJ2-2; unclear D gene. The germline V and J ends were trimmed by 3 bases and 6 bases, with 18 bases remaining between them. The CDR3 sequence is 16 residues long. The germline gives CDR1 SGDLS, CDR2 YYNGEE. As DNA, the CDR3 is TGTGCCAGCAGCGAACAGTTACACGCCCTTCCCGGGGAGCTGTTTTTT. Translated, it gives CASSEQLHALPGELFF.

This clone appeared once. The rearrangement links TRBV4-1 to TRBJ1-1, with D possibly matching TRBD1 (6 bases). Germline-derived CDR1 and CDR2 are MGHRA and YSYEKL. V was trimmed by 4 bases and J by 0 bases, leaving 12 bases between them. CDR3 size: 15 residues. The CDR3 here is CASSRETGMNTEAFF. DNA for the CDR3: TGCGCCAGCAGCCGAGAGACAGGAATGAACACTGAAGCTTTCTTT.

The chain links TRBV27 to TRBJ2-2, with 7 bases lining up with TRBD1. CDR3 size: 14 residues. With 4 bases clipped from V and 2 bases from J, the junction kept 1 base outside the gene matches. Germline assignment: CDR1 MNHEY and CDR2 SMNVEV (reference sequence). The CDR3 nucleotides are TGTGCCAGCAGTTGGACAGGAAACACCGGGGAGCTGTTTTTT. Protein: CASSWTGNTGELFF.

V and J are TRBV29-1 and TRBJ1-2; D unresolved. Germline values: CDR1 SQVTM, CDR2 ANQGSEA. The CDR3 extends over 13 amino acids. The ends were cut back, 0 bases at V and 5 bases at J, with 10 bases in the middle. Here the CDR3 reads CSVEEVAEYGYTF. The CDR3 nucleotides read TGCAGCGTTGAAGAGGTGGCAGAATATGGCTACACCTTC.

The chain is built from TRBV5-6 and TRBJ1-1, with no clear D. The CDR3 has 16 amino acids. Trimming stripped 1 base from V and 3 bases from J, with 16 bases between. Germline loops: CDR1 SGHDT, CDR2 YYEEEE. For the CDR3, the DNA is TGTGCCAGCAGCTTGTTCCCCGGGTGGAGTGACACTGAAGCTTTCTTT. The encoded protein is CASSLFPGWSDTEAFF.

The genes are TRBV11-3 and TRBJ2-1; D call uncertain. The length of the CDR3 is 16 residues. In germline, CDR1 is SGHNT, CDR2 YENEEA. V gave up 1 base and J gave up 5 bases, with 15 bases separating them. CDR3 in amino acids: CASSLGRHMGNNEQFF. In DNA form, the CDR3 reads TGTGCCAGCAGCTTAGGAAGACATATGGGAAACAATGAGCAGTTCTTC.

The V gene is TRBV7-3, the J gene TRBJ2-3, with TRBD2 matching over 15 bases. The J segment lost 4 bases and the V segment lost 5 bases, leaving 7 bases of the junction unmatched. In germline, CDR1 is SGHTA, CDR2 FQGTGA. The CDR3 is 17 residues long. The CDR3 reads CASSPRRTSGGADTQYF. CDR3 coding DNA: TGTGCCAGCAGCCCACGTCGGACTAGCGGGGGGGCAGATACGCAGTATTTT. Drawing the rest from reference TRBV7-3 and TRBJ2-3, the complete variable domain is GAGVSQTPSNKVTEKGKYVELRCDPISGHTALYWYRQSLGQGPEFLIYFQGTGAADDSGLPNDRFFAVRPEGSVSTLKIQRTERGDSAVYLCASSPRRTSGGADTQYFGPGTRLTVL.

V gene TRBV6-5 combines with J gene TRBJ1-2, with D tentatively TRBD1 (5 bases). The germline CDR1 and CDR2 sequences are MNHEY and SVGAGI. V lost 0 bases and J lost 8, with 16 bases in between. The CDR3 runs to 15 residues. This CDR3 is CASSYSARVEYGYTF. The CDR3, as DNA: TGTGCCAGCAGTTACTCAGCCAGGGTGGAATACGGCTACACCTTC.

The chain is built from TRBV19 and TRBJ2-1, with D perhaps matching TRBD1 (6 bases). Germline assignment: CDR1 LNHDA and CDR2 SQIVND (reference sequence). The length of the CDR3 is 13 residues. Trimming shortened V by 1 base and J by 6 bases, and 7 bases separated the two germline ends. In DNA form, the CDR3 reads TGTGCCAGTAGTATAGGACAGGTCAATGAGCAGTTCTTC. Its protein product is CASSIGQVNEQFF. Together with reference TRBV19 and TRBJ2-1, the CDR3 gives the full variable domain: DGGITQSPKYLFRKEGQNVTLSCEQNLNHDAMYWYRQDPGQGLRLIYYSQIVNDFQKGDIAEGYSVSREKKESFPLTVTSAQKNPTAFYLCASSIGQVNEQFFGPGTRLTVL.

In regard to this clone: The same CDR3 arises from other DNA sequences in this sample as well. The CDR3 DNA is TGTGCCAGCAGTCCAGGGACAGGCAATCAGCCCCAGCATTTT. Translating it yields CASSPGTGNQPQHF. The V and J genes are TRBV27 and TRBJ1-5; TRBD1 aligns across 7 bases. From germline, CDR1 is MNHEY and CDR2 SMNVEV (reference sequence). With 5 bases clipped from V and 2 bases from J, the junction kept 3 bases outside the gene matches. CDR3 length: 14 residues.

The gene calls are TRBV11-2 and TRBJ1-3, with D hard to call. Per the germline V gene, CDR1 is SGHAT and CDR2 is FQNNGV. The ends were cut back, 5 bases at V and 0 bases at J, with 11 bases in the middle. CDR3 length: 15 residues. This chain's CDR3 is CASSPRPDSGNTIYF. The CDR3 coding sequence is TGTGCCAGCAGCCCCCGGCCAGACTCTGGAAACACCATATATTTT. The complete variable domain, with remaining parts taken from reference TRBV11-2 and TRBJ1-3, reads EAGVAQSPRYKIIEKRQSVAFWCNPISGHATLYWYQQILGQGPKLLIQFQNNGVVDDSQLPKDRFSAERLKGVDSTLKIQPAKLEDSAVYLCASSPRPDSGNTIYFGEGSWLTVV.

The CDR3 reads CASGFGGAGIATQPQHF. The CDR3 DNA reads as TGTGCTAGTGGTTTTGGAGGGGCGGGAATCGCGACCCAGCCCCAGCATTTT. The chain has TRBV12-5 and TRBJ1-5; a weak D match, TRBD1 (5 bases). This CDR3 is built from 17 residues. V lost 3 bases and J 7 bases, leaving 22 bases between the germline ends. Germline loops: CDR1 LGHNT, CDR2 FRNRAP.

This sequence joins TRBV7-9 and TRBJ1-5; D is unclear. Trimming took off 0 bases at V and 3 bases at J, with 12 bases between the two ends. Per germline, CDR1 SEHNR and CDR2 FQNEAQ (reference sequence). The CDR3 consists of 16 residues. The CDR3 DNA is TGTGCCAGCAGCTTAGCCAGCCCAGCTTTCAATCAGCCCCAGCATTTT. Translating gives CASSLASPAFNQPQHF.

The chain uses TRBV14 and TRBJ2-2; 8 bases agree with TRBD2. CDR3 size: 17 residues. The germline CDR1 and CDR2 sequences are SGHDN and FVKESK. The trim removed 1 base at V and 6 bases at J, leaving 10 bases unmatched. CDR3 DNA sequence: TGTGCCAGCAGCCAAGGTTTATTAGCGGGACTGGCCGGGGAGCTGTTTTTT. Translation: CASSQGLLAGLAGELFF.

This sequence joins TRBV18 and TRBJ2-1, with D unresolved. CDR1 is KGHSH and CDR2 is LQKENI in the germline V gene. The CDR3 is 12 amino acids. V was pared by 5 bases and J by 4 bases, with 6 bases between. The CDR3 reads CASSDPYNEQFF. CDR3 in DNA: TGTGCCAGCTCAGACCCGTACAATGAGCAGTTCTTC.

The chain's CDR3 is CASSRDNTGELFF. The CDR3 coding sequence is TGTGCCAGCAGTCGCGACAACACCGGGGAGCTGTTTTTT. This sequence joins TRBV12-3 or TRBV12-4 and TRBJ2-2; D is uncertain. V shed 5 bases and J shed 2 bases, with 6 bases lying between them. The CDR3 runs to 13 residues.

The rearrangement links TRBV28 to TRBJ1-5; D may be TRBD1 (5 bases). The CDR3 sequence is 15 residues long. The germline V gene encodes CDR1 MDHEN and CDR2 SYDVKM. V was cut by 11 bases and J by 4 bases, with 21 bases left in between. CDR3: CASLGGGGGNQPQHF. CDR3 nucleotides: TGTGCCTCCCTCGGGGGGGGAGGTGGGAATCAGCCCCAGCATTTT.

The chain recombines TRBV5-1 with TRBJ2-7; D could derive from TRBD1 or TRBD2 (6 bases each). Germline V gene sequence: CDR1 SGHRS, CDR2 YFSETQ. The CDR3 spans 13 residues. V was clipped by 4 bases and J by 4 bases, with 12 bases between them. The CDR3: CASSPGGVYEQYF. CDR3 nucleotides: TGCGCCAGCAGCCCCGGGGGCGTTTACGAGCAGTACTTC. Variable domain in full (rest from reference TRBV5-1 and TRBJ2-7): KAGVTQTPRYLIKTRGQQVTLSCSPISGHRSVSWYQQTPGQGLQFLFEYFSETQRNKGNFPGRFSGRQFSNSRSEMNVSTLELGDSALYLCASSPGGVYEQYFGPGTRLTVT.